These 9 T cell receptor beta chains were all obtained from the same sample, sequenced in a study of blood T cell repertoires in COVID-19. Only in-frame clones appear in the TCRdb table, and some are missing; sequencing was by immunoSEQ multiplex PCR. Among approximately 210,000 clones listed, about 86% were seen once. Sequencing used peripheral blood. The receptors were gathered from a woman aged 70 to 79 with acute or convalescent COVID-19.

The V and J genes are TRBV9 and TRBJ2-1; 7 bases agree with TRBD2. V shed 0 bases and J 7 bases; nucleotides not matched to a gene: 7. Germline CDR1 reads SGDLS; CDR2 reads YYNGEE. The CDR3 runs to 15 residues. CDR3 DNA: TGTGCCAGCAGCGTAGGAGGGAGGGCTGAGAATGAGCAGTTCTTC. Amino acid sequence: CASSVGGRAENEQFF.

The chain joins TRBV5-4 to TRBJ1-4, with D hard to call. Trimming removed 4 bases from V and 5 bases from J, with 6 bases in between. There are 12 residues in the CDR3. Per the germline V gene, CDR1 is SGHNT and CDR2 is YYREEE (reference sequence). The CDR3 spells CASSRFNEKLFF. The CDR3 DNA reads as TGTGCCAGCAGCCGTTTCAATGAAAAACTGTTTTTT.

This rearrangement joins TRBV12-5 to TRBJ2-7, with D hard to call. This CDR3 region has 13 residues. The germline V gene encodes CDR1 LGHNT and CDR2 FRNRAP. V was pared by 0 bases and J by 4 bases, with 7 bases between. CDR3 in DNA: TGTGCTAGTGGTTTGGTCCCTCCGTACGAGCAGTACTTC. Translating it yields CASGLVPPYEQYF.

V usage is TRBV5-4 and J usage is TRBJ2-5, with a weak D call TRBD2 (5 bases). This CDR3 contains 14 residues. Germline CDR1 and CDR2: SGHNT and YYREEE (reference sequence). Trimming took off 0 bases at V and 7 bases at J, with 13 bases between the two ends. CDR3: CASSLAGAGGTQYF. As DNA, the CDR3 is TGTGCCAGCAGCTTGGCGGGCGCCGGAGGGACCCAGTACTTC.

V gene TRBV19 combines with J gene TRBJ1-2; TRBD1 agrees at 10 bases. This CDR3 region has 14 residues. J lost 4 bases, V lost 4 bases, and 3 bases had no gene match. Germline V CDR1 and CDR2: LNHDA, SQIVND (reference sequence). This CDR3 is CASSTRTGGYGYTF. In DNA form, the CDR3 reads TGTGCCAGTAGTACCCGGACAGGGGGCTATGGCTACACCTTC.

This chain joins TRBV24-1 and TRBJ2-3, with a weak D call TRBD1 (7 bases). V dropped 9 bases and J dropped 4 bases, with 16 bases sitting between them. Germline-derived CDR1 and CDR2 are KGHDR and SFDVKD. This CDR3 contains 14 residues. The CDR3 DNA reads TGTGCCACCTCCAGGGGGGCCGCCGCAGATACGCAGTATTTT. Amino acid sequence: CATSRGAAADTQYF.

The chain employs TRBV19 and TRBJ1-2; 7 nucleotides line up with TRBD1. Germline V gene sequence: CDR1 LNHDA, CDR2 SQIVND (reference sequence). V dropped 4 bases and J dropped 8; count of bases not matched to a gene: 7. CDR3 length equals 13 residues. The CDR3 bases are TGTGCCAGTAGTACAACAGGGGACCGGGGCTACACCTTC. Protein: CASSTTGDRGYTF. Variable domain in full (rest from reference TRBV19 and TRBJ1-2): DGGITQSPKYLFRKEGQNVTLSCEQNLNHDAMYWYRQDPGQGLRLIYYSQIVNDFQKGDIAEGYSVSREKKESFPLTVTSAQKNPTAFYLCASSTTGDRGYTFGSGTRLTVV.

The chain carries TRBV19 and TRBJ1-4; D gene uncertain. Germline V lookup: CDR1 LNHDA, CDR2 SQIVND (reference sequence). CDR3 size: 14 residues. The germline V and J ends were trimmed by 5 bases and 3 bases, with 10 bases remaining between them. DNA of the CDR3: TGTGCCAGTAGTGGAGGGTTGCCTAATGAAAAACTGTTTTTT. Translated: CASSGGLPNEKLFF.

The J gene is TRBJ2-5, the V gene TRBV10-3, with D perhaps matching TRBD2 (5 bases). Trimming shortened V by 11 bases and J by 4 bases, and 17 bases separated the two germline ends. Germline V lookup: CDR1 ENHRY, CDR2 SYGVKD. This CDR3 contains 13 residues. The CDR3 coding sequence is TGTGCCGTATCGGGATTAAGGGTAGAGACCCAGTACTTC. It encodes CAVSGLRVETQYF.